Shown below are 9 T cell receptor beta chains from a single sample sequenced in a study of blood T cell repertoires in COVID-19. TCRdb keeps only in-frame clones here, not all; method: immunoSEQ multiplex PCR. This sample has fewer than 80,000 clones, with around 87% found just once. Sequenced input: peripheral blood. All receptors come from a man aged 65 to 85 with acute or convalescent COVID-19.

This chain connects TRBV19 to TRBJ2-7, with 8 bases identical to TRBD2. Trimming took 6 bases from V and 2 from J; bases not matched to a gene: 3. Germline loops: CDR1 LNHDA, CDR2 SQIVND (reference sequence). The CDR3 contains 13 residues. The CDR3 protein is CASRPAGAYEQYF. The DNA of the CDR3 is TGTGCCAGTAGACCAGCGGGGGCCTACGAGCAGTACTTC.

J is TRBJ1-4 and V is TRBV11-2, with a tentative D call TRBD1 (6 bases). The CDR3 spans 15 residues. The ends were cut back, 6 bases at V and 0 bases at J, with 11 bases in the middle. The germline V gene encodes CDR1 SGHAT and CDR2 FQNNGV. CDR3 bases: TGTGCCAGCAGACCGGGGACAACAACTAATGAAAAACTGTTTTTT. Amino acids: CASRPGTTTNEKLFF.

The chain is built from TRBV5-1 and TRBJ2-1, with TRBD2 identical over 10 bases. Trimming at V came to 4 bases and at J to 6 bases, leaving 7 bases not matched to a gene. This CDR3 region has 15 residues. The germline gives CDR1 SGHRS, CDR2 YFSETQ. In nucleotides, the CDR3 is TGCGCCAGCAGCCCGCCGGGACTAGCGTCCAATGAGCAGTTCTTC. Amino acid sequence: CASSPPGLASNEQFF.

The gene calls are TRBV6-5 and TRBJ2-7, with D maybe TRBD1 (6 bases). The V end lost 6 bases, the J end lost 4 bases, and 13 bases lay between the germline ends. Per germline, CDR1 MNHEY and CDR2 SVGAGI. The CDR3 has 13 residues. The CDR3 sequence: CASSFGGWYEQYF. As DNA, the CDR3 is TGTGCCAGCAGCTTTGGGGGCTGGTACGAGCAGTACTTC.

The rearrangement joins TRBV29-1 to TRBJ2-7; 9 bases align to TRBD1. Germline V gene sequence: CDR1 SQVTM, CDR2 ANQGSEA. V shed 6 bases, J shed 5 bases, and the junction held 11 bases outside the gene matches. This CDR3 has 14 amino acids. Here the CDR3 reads CSVTQGARFDEQYF. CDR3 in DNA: TGCAGCGTGACACAGGGGGCTAGGTTTGACGAGCAGTACTTC.

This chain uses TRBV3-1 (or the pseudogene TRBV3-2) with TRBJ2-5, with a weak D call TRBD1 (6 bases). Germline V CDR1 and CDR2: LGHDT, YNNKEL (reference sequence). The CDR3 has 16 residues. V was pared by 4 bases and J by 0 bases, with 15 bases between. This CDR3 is CASSPHLRDNQETQYF. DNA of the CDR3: TGTGCCAGCAGCCCACACCTCCGGGACAACCAAGAGACCCAGTACTTC.

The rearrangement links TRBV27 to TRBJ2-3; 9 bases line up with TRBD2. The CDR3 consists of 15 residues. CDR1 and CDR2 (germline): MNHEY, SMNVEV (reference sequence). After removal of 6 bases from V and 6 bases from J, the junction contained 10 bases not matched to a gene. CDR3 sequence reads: CASRAGGPPGDTQYF. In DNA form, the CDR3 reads TGTGCCAGCAGAGCGGGAGGCCCGCCCGGGGATACGCAGTATTTT.

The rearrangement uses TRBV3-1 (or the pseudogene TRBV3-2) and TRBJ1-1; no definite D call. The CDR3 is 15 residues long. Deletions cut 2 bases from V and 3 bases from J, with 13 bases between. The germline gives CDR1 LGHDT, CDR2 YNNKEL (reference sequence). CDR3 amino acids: CASSQLPPRDTEAFF. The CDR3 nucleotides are TGTGCCAGCAGCCAATTACCCCCTCGGGACACTGAAGCTTTCTTT.

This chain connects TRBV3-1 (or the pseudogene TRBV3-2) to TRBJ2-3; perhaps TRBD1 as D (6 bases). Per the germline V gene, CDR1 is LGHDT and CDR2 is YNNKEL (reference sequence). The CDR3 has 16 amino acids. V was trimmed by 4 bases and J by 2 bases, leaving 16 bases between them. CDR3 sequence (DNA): TGTGCCAGCAGCCCCTTAACAGGGAGCTACACAGATACGCAGTATTTT. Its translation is CASSPLTGSYTDTQYF.